This T cell receptor beta chain emerged from a study of shared clonotypes between healthy human individuals. Looking at the study overall: CD8 memory received one plate per donor, CD8 naive two, CD4 memory three and CD4 naive three.

There are many counts of this clone. In replicate PCRs of sorted subsets, roughly 210 ng DNA, approximately 32,000 T cell genomes, was used. TCRdb's copy holds only in-frame clones and misses some; the assay was immunoSEQ multiplex PCR. The table records hundreds of thousands of clones, 60% to 75% of them present only once. The length of the CDR3 is 18 residues. With 1 base clipped from V and 3 bases from J, the junction kept 11 bases outside the gene matches. Per germline, CDR1 LGHNA and CDR2 YNFKEQ. Only Caucasian adults living in Nashville, Tennessee served as donors. CD45RA-negative memory and CD45RA+ naive subsets were split from the CD4+ cells.

This chain connects TRBV4-2 to TRBJ2-1, with TRBD2 matching over 8 bases. Sequenced material: memory CD4+ T cells sorted from blood. The sample's subset: CD45RA-negative fraction. The TCR sequence derives from a woman between 25 and 40 years old in good health. The CDR3 protein is CASSQGASGQRDYNEQFF. The CDR3 nucleotides read TGTGCCAGCAGCCAAGGTGCTAGCGGGCAGCGGGACTACAATGAGCAGTTCTTC.